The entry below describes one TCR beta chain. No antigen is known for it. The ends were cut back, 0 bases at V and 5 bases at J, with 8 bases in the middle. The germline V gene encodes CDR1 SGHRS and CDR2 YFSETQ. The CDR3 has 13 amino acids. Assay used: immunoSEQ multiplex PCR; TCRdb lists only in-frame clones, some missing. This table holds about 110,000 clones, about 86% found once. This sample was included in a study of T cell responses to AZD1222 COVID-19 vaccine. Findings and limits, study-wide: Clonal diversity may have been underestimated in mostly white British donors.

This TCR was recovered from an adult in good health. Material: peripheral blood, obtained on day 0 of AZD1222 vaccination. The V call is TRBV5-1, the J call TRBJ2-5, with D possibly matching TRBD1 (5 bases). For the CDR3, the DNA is TGCGCCAGCAGCTTGGAAGGGGTCGAGACCCAGTACTTC. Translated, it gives CASSLEGVETQYF.